This is a list of T cell receptor beta chains from one sample in a study of T-cell reconstitution after alpha-beta-depleted transplantation in children. One entry per CDR3 protein results from TCRdb running MiXCR on the PCR reads. The table lists almost 400,000 distinct CDR3 sequences, around 20% of them singletons. Sequencing used PBMCs from the stem cell graft donor, obtained from the stem cell graft. The receptor set was obtained from a human donor who donated a stem cell graft to a child with acute myeloid leukemia. The CDR3 runs from the conserved cysteine through the conserved F or W. The D gene is left open where the match is weak. Clone size is not always given. Where it is, it says once, few, many or a class for expanded clones.

>few|TRBV9|TRBJ2-1|.
CASSGRGSSWVNEQFF
TGTGCCAGCAGCGGACGTGGGTCTAGCTGGGTCAATGAGCAGTTCTTC
>few|TRBV12-3/TRBV12-4|TRBJ2-4|.
CASTPDLAKNIQYF
TGTGCCAGCACCCCGGATCTAGCCAAAAACATTCAGTACTTC
>.|TRBV27|TRBJ2-7|.
CASSLYPGSSYEQYF
TGTGCCAGCAGTCTATACCCGGGATCCTCCTACGAGCAGTACTTC
>.|TRBV3-1|TRBJ2-5|.
CASSHAVGTQYF
TGTGCCAGCAGCCACGCCGTTGGGACCCAGTACTTC
>.|TRBV7-7|TRBJ2-3|.
CASSLRGGTGDTQYF
TGTGCTAGCAGCTTACGCGGCGGGACGGGAGATACGCAGTATTTT
>.|TRBV27|TRBJ1-1|TRBD1
CASTLTGGGEAFF
TGTGCCAGCACCCTGACAGGGGGCGGTGAAGCTTTCTTT
>few|TRBV29-1|TRBJ2-1|.
CSVGEGDSYNEQFF
TGCAGCGTTGGGGAGGGGGACAGTTACAATGAGCAGTTCTTC
>.|TRBV5-1|TRBJ2-5|TRBD2
CASSSQTSGRALETQYF
TGCGCCAGCAGCTCTCAGACTAGCGGGAGGGCCTTAGAGACCCAGTACTTC
>few|TRBV12-3/TRBV12-4|TRBJ1-1|.
CASSLGNVNTEAFF
TGTGCCAGCAGTTTGGGGAATGTGAACACTGAAGCTTTCTTT
>.|TRBV20-1|TRBJ2-6|.
CCAREGRYHSGANVLTF
TGCTGTGCTAGAGAAGGCAGGTATCACTCTGGGGCCAACGTCCTGACTTTC
>.|TRBV5-1|TRBJ2-1|TRBD2
CASSLAATSGRRNEQFF
TGCGCCAGCAGCTTGGCGGCCACTAGCGGGAGGAGGAATGAGCAGTTCTTC
>many|TRBV5-6|TRBJ1-2|.
CASSLVDNYGYTF
TGTGCCAGCAGCTTGGTGGACAACTATGGCTACACCTTC
>.|TRBV4-2|TRBJ2-1|TRBD2
CASSQETSGTNYNEQFF
TGTGCCAGCAGCCAAGAGACTAGCGGGACGAATTACAATGAGCAGTTCTTC
>few|TRBV28|TRBJ2-7|.
CASSLWTSTYEQYF
TGTGCCAGCAGTTTATGGACCTCCACCTACGAGCAGTACTTC
>.|TRBV12-3/TRBV12-4|TRBJ1-1|.
CASSLGGVSRTEAFF
TGTGCCAGCAGTTTAGGCGGGGTGAGTCGGACTGAAGCTTTCTTT
>few|TRBV28|TRBJ2-2|.
CASIGQRTGELFF
TGTGCCAGCATAGGGCAGCGGACCGGGGAGCTGTTTTTT
>many|TRBV29-1|TRBJ2-7|TRBD2
CSVEGGRLAGVHEQYF
TGCAGCGTTGAAGGCGGTAGACTAGCGGGAGTCCACGAGCAGTACTTC
>.|TRBV20-1|TRBJ2-5|.
CSPRGPRDQETQYF
TGCAGTCCGAGGGGACCTCGGGACCAAGAGACCCAGTACTTC
>many|TRBV12-3/TRBV12-4|TRBJ2-5|.
CASRAQETQYF
TGTGCCAGCAGGGCCCAAGAGACCCAGTACTTC
>few|TRBV7-7|TRBJ2-1|.
CASSSGNHNEQFF
TGTGCTAGCAGCTCCGGGAACCACAATGAGCAGTTCTTC
>few|TRBV7-2|TRBJ2-7|.
CASSSNYLRDF
TGTGCCAGCAGCTCGAACTACCTAAGGGACTTC
>few|TRBV20-1|TRBJ1-2|.
CSASGTVALSYTF
TGCAGTGCTAGCGGGACGGTCGCTTTAAGCTACACCTTC
>few|TRBV12-3/TRBV12-4|TRBJ2-7|TRBD1
CASSIRQGAGAYEQYF
TGTGCCAGCAGCATTCGACAGGGGGCGGGGGCTTACGAGCAGTACTTC
>many|TRBV20-1|TRBJ2-2|TRBD1
CSAPQAGGTGELFF
TGCAGTGCCCCTCAGGCAGGGGGCACCGGGGAGCTGTTTTTT
>few|TRBV21-1|TRBJ1-1|.
CASGNLQGGRSEAFF
TGTGCCAGCGGAAACCTGCAGGGAGGGCGTTCTGAAGCTTTCTTT
>few|TRBV29-1|TRBJ2-1|.
CSVVGTGYNEQFF
TGCAGCGTTGTGGGAACAGGGTACAATGAGCAGTTCTTC
>many|TRBV5-1|TRBJ2-1|.
CASSLTASDYNEQFF
TGCGCCAGCAGCTTGACTGCTAGCGACTACAATGAGCAGTTCTTC
>.|TRBV6-2/TRBV6-3|TRBJ1-4|.
CASRGPAEEKLFF
TGTGCCAGCAGAGGGCCTGCTGAAGAAAAACTGTTTTTT
>many|TRBV29-1|TRBJ2-3|.
CSVKADGGTDTQYF
TGCAGCGTTAAGGCCGACGGAGGCACAGATACGCAGTATTTT
>many|TRBV29-1|TRBJ2-3|.
CSGGTGVGDTQYF
TGCAGCGGGGGGACGGGAGTAGGAGATACGCAGTATTTT
>.|TRBV28|TRBJ1-3|.
CASSIPGGGNTIYF
TGTGCCAGCAGCATCCCCGGAGGAGGAAACACCATATATTTT
>.|TRBV9|TRBJ2-1|.
CASSVVEATNEQFF
TGTGCCAGCAGCGTAGTGGAGGCGACTAATGAGCAGTTCTTC
>.|TRBV12-3/TRBV12-4|TRBJ1-5|TRBD1
CASKTGQGQPQHF
TGTGCCAGCAAGACAGGACAGGGGCAGCCCCAGCATTTT
>.|TRBV11-2|TRBJ1-2|TRBD1
CASSLGGTGKGYGYTF
TGTGCCAGCAGCTTAGGGGGGACAGGGAAAGGCTATGGCTACACCTTC
>few|TRBV20-1|TRBJ2-5|.
CSARPEGETQYF
TGCAGTGCTAGGCCGGAGGGGGAGACCCAGTACTTC
>many|TRBV20-1|TRBJ2-1|.
CSASWRTSYNEQFF
TGCAGTGCTAGCTGGCGTACCTCCTACAATGAGCAGTTCTTC
>once|TRBV5-1|TRBJ2-7|.
CASSLDPTTGRYEQYF
TGCGCCAGCAGCTTGGACCCCACCACAGGGAGATACGAGCAGTACTTC
>.|TRBV28|TRBJ2-7|.
CASSLFRDEQYF
TGTGCCAGCAGTTTATTTCGCGACGAGCAGTACTTC
>.|TRBV6-5|TRBJ2-2|.
CASSYSGDINTGELFF
TGTGCCAGCAGTTACAGTGGGGACATAAACACCGGGGAGCTGTTTTTT
>few|TRBV7-9|TRBJ1-4|.
CASSLTVESGLFF
TGTGCCAGCAGCCTTACGGTCGAGAGCGGACTGTTTTTT
>.|TRBV12-3/TRBV12-4|TRBJ2-5|.
CASSLGGKRETQYF
TGTGCCAGCAGTTTAGGGGGGAAGCGAGAGACCCAGTACTTC
>.|TRBV20-1|TRBJ2-1|TRBD2
CSASSPFGRRTSGNEQFF
TGCAGTGCTAGTTCCCCCTTTGGTCGGCGAACTAGCGGCAATGAGCAGTTCTTC
>.|TRBV12-3/TRBV12-4|TRBJ1-2|.
CASIWGSNYGYTF
TGTGCCAGCATCTGGGGCAGTAACTATGGCTACACCTTC
>.|TRBV24-1|TRBJ2-5|TRBD1
CATSDRSGQGRETQYF
TGTGCCACCAGTGACAGATCGGGACAGGGGAGGGAGACCCAGTACTTC